This TCR beta chain was observed in a study of PD-1 blockade in classical Hodgkin lymphoma (dated by TCRdb to 2019 to 2021). Study-level background: Nivolumab dosing was 3 mg/kg intravenously every 2 weeks, continuing until either disease progression or unacceptable toxicity. The study used TCR beta sequencing and CyTOF to define a peripheral blood immune signature of response to PD-1 blockade in classical Hodgkin lymphoma.

Study-level results and caveats: The study was limited to a single clinical trial cohort, and causes of repertoire differences, possibly disease activity or prior therapy, remained undefined. By C4D1, a significant rise was seen in CD4+ TCR diversity but not in CD8+ TCR diversity (p=0.0027 vs p=0.16), and the rise was most apparent among complete responders (p=0.02). Lower diversity was observed in patients in whom nivolumab was started less than 1 year after ASCT, and these patients were excluded from later analyses so that confounding by immune reconstitution would be avoided. Baseline TCR diversity was reported to be lower in newly diagnosed patients than in healthy donors and to be lower still in relapsed/refractory patients. Trial patients achieving complete response had baseline diversity similar to newly diagnosed patients, whereas partial responders and progressors had significantly lower diversity.

A note on this clone: What antigen it recognizes has not been identified. No base-level quality is on record; no much larger clone is a single base apart.

According to the study, the label for this sample's time point signals: cycle 1 day 1 (C1D1), immediately before nivolumab initiation. Every trial patient had relapsed following autologous stem cell transplantation, and prior brentuximab vedotin exposure was what differed among cohorts A, B and C. The trial cohort included 50 to 60 patients with relapsed/refractory classical Hodgkin lymphoma, and each patient had a best overall response of complete response, partial response or progressive disease. Trial patients were treated with single-agent nivolumab in the multi-cohort phase II CheckMate 205 trial. Best overall response was determined by an independent review committee according to the 2007 International Working Group response criteria. PBMCs from the trial were collected at three points: immediately before nivolumab initiation (C1D1), and during therapy at cycle 2 day 1 and cycle 4 day 1. Peripheral blood was collected in 8 mL Vacutainer Cell Preparation Tubes, from which PBMCs were isolated by centrifugation and then cryopreserved.

The Qiagen DNeasy kit was used to extract genomic DNA from unsorted PBMCs and from the negatively selected CD4+ and CD8+ fractions. TCR beta CDR3 regions were amplified by immunoSEQ multiplex PCR using primers annealing to V and J segments. A synthetic immune receptor repertoire was used to minimize amplification bias, and any remaining bias was removed computationally after sequencing. As for the authors' bioinformatics: Repertoire diversity was quantified as the Shannon entropy index using custom Python scripts. Unsorted, CD4+ and CD8+ repertoires were analyzed separately, except in combined analyses where CD4+ and CD8+ sequences were merged in silico. Clonal expansion was defined as a frequency increase of at least 2-fold after treatment compared with C1D1, and clones undetected at baseline were assigned a pseudocount of 0.5. Clones with 0 or 1 copy at C1D1 were classified as singleton clones, and clones with 2 or more copies were classified as non-singleton clones. Clones expanded in unsorted samples were annotated as CD4+, CD8+ or unknown by matching protein sequences in sorted samples from the same patient. Wilcoxon tests on paired samples were used to test changes in diversity from C1D1 to C4D1. The source is immuneACCESS, and TCRdb retained only in-frame sequences with V and J called. Part of the clones is not carried over; for the studies checked, unresolved V genes explain less than half of this, and the remainder is unexplained. V, J and clone size are taken as reported in that table, and D and trimming were inferred from the DNA itself. Across this sample there are around 20,000 clones, with 80% to 85% seen only once. More than 20% of the sample comes from the top ten.

V is clipped by 2 bases and J by 3 bases, and the sequence between their germline boundaries is 5 bases long. The CDR3 has 13 amino acids, counting the end cysteine and phenylalanine. The kept DNA is CDR3 alone, 39 bases in frame from the first base. The germline V gene supplies CDR1 SGHNT and CDR2 YENEEA. The chain employs TRBV11-3 and TRBJ1-5; no D gene is confidently identified. The TCR originated in a human donor with classical Hodgkin lymphoma. This material consisted of peripheral blood mononuclear cells (PBMCs), taken at baseline. Here is the DNA: TGTGCCAGCAGCTTAAAGGACAATCAGCCCCAGCATTTT. The translation is CASSLKDNQPQHF.